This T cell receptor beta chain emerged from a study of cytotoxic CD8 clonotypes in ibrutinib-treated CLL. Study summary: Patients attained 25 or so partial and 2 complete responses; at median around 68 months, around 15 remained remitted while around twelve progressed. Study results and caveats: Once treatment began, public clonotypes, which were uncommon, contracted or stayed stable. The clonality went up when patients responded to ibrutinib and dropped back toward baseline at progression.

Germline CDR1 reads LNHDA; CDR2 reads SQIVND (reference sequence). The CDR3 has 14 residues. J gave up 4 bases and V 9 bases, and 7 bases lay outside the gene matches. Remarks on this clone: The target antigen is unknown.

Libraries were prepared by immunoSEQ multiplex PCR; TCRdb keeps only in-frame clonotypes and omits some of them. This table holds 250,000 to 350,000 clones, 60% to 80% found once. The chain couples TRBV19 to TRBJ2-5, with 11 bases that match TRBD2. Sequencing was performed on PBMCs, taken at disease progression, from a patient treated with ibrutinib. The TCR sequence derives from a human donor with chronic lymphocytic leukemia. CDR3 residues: CASGTSGSRETQYF. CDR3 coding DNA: TGTGCCAGCGGGACTAGCGGAAGCAGAGAGACCCAGTACTTC.